This is a list of T cell receptor beta chains from one sample in a study of shared T cell receptors in the human thymus. The table came from immunoSEQ multiplex PCR; TCRdb's copy has only in-frame clones and leaves some out. The table shows about 380,000 clones, with 85% to 95% occurring only once. The material sequenced was thymocytes. The receptor set was obtained from a human donor. The CDR3 runs from the conserved cysteine through the conserved F or W. A D gene is named only where the DNA matches it firmly. The size of a clone is reported for some rows only, either as once, few or many, or as a class for expanded clones.

J gene | D gene | clone size | V gene | CDR3 protein | CDR3 DNA
TRBJ1-2 | NA | NA | TRBV2 | CASSVTYTF | TGTGCCAGCAGTGTGACCTACACCTTC
TRBJ2-2 | NA | once | TRBV15 | CATSRDAGLNTGELFF | TGTGCCACCAGCAGAGATGCAGGGTTGAACACCGGGGAGCTGTTTTTT
TRBJ2-7 | TRBD2 | NA | TRBV4-1 | CASSQEVASGSSYEQYF | TGCGCCAGCAGCCAAGAGGTCGCAAGCGGGAGCTCCTACGAGCAGTACTTC
TRBJ2-2 | TRBD1 | NA | TRBV6-1 | CASTPAGQGPGELFF | TGTGCCAGCACCCCAGCCGGACAGGGACCCGGGGAGCTGTTTTTT
TRBJ1-1 | NA | NA | TRBV14 | CASNTTEAFF | TGTGCCAGCAATACCACGGAAGCTTTCTTT
TRBJ2-7 | TRBD2 | NA | TRBV15 | CATSCSGLAGAEQYF | TGTGCCACCAGCTGTTCGGGACTAGCGGGAGCCGAGCAGTACTTC
TRBJ2-3 | NA | NA | TRBV10-1 | CASSVSGPPDTQYF | TGCGCCAGCAGTGTCTCGGGCCCGCCCGATACGCAGTATTTT
TRBJ2-7 | TRBD1 | NA | TRBV11-3 | CASSARDSYEQYF | TGTGCCAGCAGCGCCCGGGACAGCTACGAGCAGTACTTC
TRBJ1-5 | TRBD1 | NA | TRBV7-2 | CASSRDRGVNQPQHF | TGTGCCAGCAGCCGTGACAGGGGAGTAAATCAGCCCCAGCATTTT
TRBJ2-5 | NA | NA | TRBV10-2 | CASNGGSTGDQETQYF | TGCGCCAGCAATGGGGGGTCCACAGGGGACCAAGAGACCCAGTACTTC
TRBJ2-1 | TRBD1 | once | TRBV11-1 | CASSLVGIHSRGYNEQFF | TGTGCCAGCAGCTTAGTTGGAATCCACAGCAGGGGGTACAATGAGCAGTTCTTC
TRBJ2-7 | TRBD1 | once | TRBV6-5 | CASRHRPGQNYEQYF | TGTGCCAGCAGACACCGACCGGGACAGAACTACGAGCAGTACTTC
TRBJ2-3 | NA | once | TRBV11-3 | CASSLDSGGTDTQYF | TGTGCCAGCAGCTTGGACAGTGGTGGCACAGATACGCAGTATTTT
TRBJ2-3 | TRBD2 | NA | TRBV29-1 | CSAFALRTSGRRGDTQYF | TGCAGCGCTTTCGCGCTGCGGACTAGCGGGAGAAGGGGGGATACGCAGTATTTT
TRBJ1-5 | TRBD1 | NA | TRBV19 | CASSKRTGQFGNQPQHF | TGTGCCAGTAGTAAGCGGACAGGGCAATTTGGCAATCAGCCCCAGCATTTT
TRBJ2-7 | NA | NA | TRBV5-4 | CASSFLTASGLKSYEQYF | TGTGCCAGCAGCTTCCTTACAGCCTCGGGGCTCAAGTCCTACGAGCAGTACTTC
TRBJ2-1 | TRBD2 | NA | TRBV9 | CASRETFGTSGRREQFF | TGTGCCAGCAGGGAAACCTTCGGGACTAGCGGGAGGAGGGAGCAGTTCTTC
TRBJ2-5 | NA | NA | TRBV28 | CASSPSERANQETQYF | TGTGCCAGCAGTCCGTCGGAGCGGGCAAACCAAGAGACCCAGTACTTC
TRBJ2-2 | NA | NA | TRBV19 | CASLLPTTGELFF | TGTGCCAGTCTCCTCCCGACCACCGGGGAGCTGTTTTTT
TRBJ2-7 | TRBD2 | once | TRBV5-8 | CASSRGTSGRIEQYF | TGTGCCAGCAGCAGGGGGACTAGCGGGAGGATCGAGCAGTACTTC
TRBJ2-7 | TRBD2 | NA | TRBV25-1 | CASSESPWTSGRKYF | TGTGCCAGCAGTGAATCTCCGTGGACTAGCGGGAGGAAGTACTTC
TRBJ1-1 | NA | few | TRBV20-1 | CSARGGVAFF | TGCAGTGCTAGAGGGGGAGTAGCTTTCTTT
TRBJ2-7 | TRBD1 | NA | TRBV19 | CASSSGTAYEQYF | TGTGCCAGTAGTTCCGGGACAGCTTACGAGCAGTACTTC
TRBJ1-2 | NA | NA | TRBV21-1 | CASILGGYTF | TGTGCCAGCATCCTGGGTGGCTACACCTTC
TRBJ2-2 | NA | NA | TRBV27 | CASSVNRAGELFF | TGTGCCAGCAGTGTGAACAGGGCCGGGGAGCTGTTTTTT
TRBJ1-1 | NA | NA | TRBV28 | CASSPPGVGTEAFF | TGTGCCAGCAGCCCCCCGGGGGTGGGAACTGAAGCTTTCTTT
TRBJ2-7 | NA | NA | TRBV7-4 | CASSFSRDRDKNYEQYF | TGTGCCAGCAGCTTTAGCCGAGACCGGGACAAGAACTACGAGCAGTACTTC
TRBJ2-1 | TRBD2 | NA | TRBV5-6 | CASSPVKGRASLNEQFF | TGTGCCAGCAGCCCCGTTAAGGGGAGGGCCAGTCTCAATGAGCAGTTCTTC
TRBJ2-7 | NA | NA | TRBV7-2 | CASSPAGFREQYF | TGTGCCAGCAGCCCTGCAGGGTTTCGCGAGCAGTACTTC
TRBJ1-5 | NA | NA | TRBV18 | CASSPGGNQPQHF | TGTGCCAGCTCACCAGGGGGGAATCAGCCCCAGCATTTT
TRBJ2-3 | TRBD1 | NA | TRBV9 | CASSGIGQGLDTQYF | TGTGCCAGCAGCGGAATCGGACAGGGTTTAGATACGCAGTATTTT
TRBJ2-1 | TRBD1 | few | TRBV5-6 | CASSFAAGRGQHEQFF | TGTGCCAGCAGCTTTGCGGCCGGCAGGGGGCAGCATGAGCAGTTCTTC
TRBJ2-1 | TRBD1 | NA | TRBV11-2 | CASSLVRQGDNEQFF | TGTGCCAGCAGCTTAGTAAGACAGGGGGACAATGAGCAGTTCTTC
TRBJ2-7 | NA | NA | TRBV7-8 | CASSFIIYEQYF | TGTGCCAGCAGCTTTATTATCTACGAGCAGTACTTC
TRBJ1-2 | TRBD1 | NA | TRBV6-5 | CASWGTGNYGYTF | TGTGCCAGCTGGGGGACAGGGAACTATGGCTACACCTTC
TRBJ2-7 | NA | NA | TRBV1 | CTSSQDSPPLRRYEQYF | TGCACCAGCAGCCAAGATTCTCCCCCCCTCCGGCGCTACGAGCAGTACTTC
TRBJ1-5 | TRBD1 | NA | TRBV11-2 | CASSSRDREDQPQHF | TGTGCCAGCAGCTCCCGGGACAGGGAAGATCAGCCCCAGCATTTT
TRBJ1-5 | NA | NA | TRBV27 | CASSQTGSQPQHF | TGTGCCAGCAGTCAGACGGGGAGTCAGCCCCAGCATTTT
TRBJ2-2 | TRBD2 | NA | TRBV5-1 | CASRHNSTSGSLCTGELFF | TGCGCCAGCAGACATAACTCGACTAGCGGGAGTCTCTGCACCGGGGAGCTGTTTTTT
TRBJ1-1 | TRBD1 | NA | TRBV30 | CAWSRSPGTVNTEAFF | TGTGCCTGGAGCCGTAGCCCCGGGACAGTGAACACTGAAGCTTTCTTT
TRBJ2-3 | NA | NA | TRBV5-4 | CASSRPGADDTQYF | TGTGCCAGCAGCAGACCCGGGGCCGATGATACGCAGTATTTT
TRBJ2-7 | TRBD2 | NA | TRBV5-1 | CASRPHGRAGYEQYF | TGCGCCAGCAGGCCCCACGGGAGGGCCGGGTACGAGCAGTACTTC
TRBJ1-5 | NA | NA | TRBV28 | CASSYPAAGHNQPQHF | TGTGCCAGCAGTTATCCGGCGGCAGGACATAATCAGCCCCAGCATTTT
TRBJ2-5 | NA | NA | TRBV6-1 | CASSEDRAGSGRPPGETQYF | TGTGCCAGCAGTGAAGATAGGGCGGGGAGCGGCAGACCCCCCGGTGAGACCCAGTACTTC
TRBJ2-1 | NA | NA | TRBV5-1 | CASSEGGPGLLNEQFF | TGCGCCAGCAGTGAGGGGGGACCCGGGCTTCTCAATGAGCAGTTCTTC
TRBJ2-7 | NA | NA | TRBV7-2 | CASSPLSTYEQYF | TGTGCCAGCAGCCCCCTAAGCACCTACGAGCAGTACTTC
TRBJ1-1 | TRBD1 | NA | TRBV27 | CASSPFKQGRNTEAFF | TGTGCCAGCAGCCCCTTCAAACAGGGGCGGAACACTGAAGCTTTCTTT
TRBJ1-1 | NA | NA | TRBV7-2 | CASSLEWVGGEAFF | TGTGCCAGCAGCTTAGAATGGGTTGGAGGGGAAGCTTTCTTT
TRBJ1-4 | NA | NA | TRBV28 | CASTPDLRGEKLFF | TGTGCCAGCACCCCGGACCTTCGGGGTGAAAAACTGTTTTTT
TRBJ2-7 | NA | NA | TRBV6-4 | CASRRDTYEQYF | TGTGCCAGCAGACGGGACACCTACGAGCAGTACTTC
TRBJ1-1 | NA | NA | TRBV5-1 | CASSSQTGRTEAFF | TGCGCCAGCAGCTCCCAAACTGGTAGAACTGAAGCTTTCTTT
TRBJ2-2 | NA | NA | TRBV4-1 | CASGFGQIQYTGELFF | TGCGCCAGCGGATTCGGACAGATCCAATACACCGGGGAGCTGTTTTTT
TRBJ2-1 | NA | NA | TRBV6-1 | CASSEAGTLGNEQFF | TGTGCCAGCAGTGAAGCGGGGACTCTGGGGAATGAGCAGTTCTTC
TRBJ2-3 | NA | NA | TRBV28 | CASSPDRSGTDTQYF | TGTGCCAGCAGCCCAGACAGGTCTGGCACAGATACGCAGTATTTT
TRBJ1-2 | NA | NA | TRBV27 | CASSLNPTVNGYTF | TGTGCCAGCAGTCTAAACCCGACGGTGAATGGCTACACCTTC
TRBJ2-3 | NA | NA | TRBV30 | CAWSQGASGTTDTQYF | TGTGCCTGGAGTCAGGGGGCTAGCGGAACCACAGATACGCAGTATTTT
TRBJ1-1 | TRBD1 | NA | TRBV4-3 | CASSREQGALTEAFF | TGCGCCAGCAGTCGCGAACAGGGGGCGCTTACTGAAGCTTTCTTT
TRBJ1-1 | NA | NA | TRBV28 | CASSTPPRRNTEAFF | TGTGCCAGCAGTACCCCTCCTAGGCGGAACACTGAAGCTTTCTTT
TRBJ2-1 | NA | NA | TRBV28 | CASSLQRAKSYNEQFF | TGTGCCAGCAGTTTGCAACGGGCTAAGAGCTACAATGAGCAGTTCTTC
TRBJ2-3 | NA | NA | TRBV18 | CASSPKVITDTQYF | TGTGCCAGCTCACCAAAGGTAATCACAGATACGCAGTATTTT